This TCR beta chain emerged from a study of blood T cell repertoires in COVID-19. Across the study: T cells, B-cell-depleted T cells, or PBMCs provided the cDNA or gDNA that served as material.

Original handling: Researchers report that nucleated cell counts were estimated from reference gene primer amplification. Here immunoSEQ multiplex PCR was the method, and the copy in TCRdb shows in-frame clones only, minus some. V, J and clone size are those of that table, while D and trimming were read from the DNA. The sample lists fewer than 300,000 clones; about four fifths were seen once. The CDR3 loop spans 16 amino acids. CDR1 is MNHEY, CDR2 SMNVEV, per germline (reference sequence). V was shortened by 5 bases and J by 0 bases, with 16 bases between the two germline ends. The sample comprised peripheral blood. The rearrangement joins TRBV27 to TRBJ1-1; D remains ambiguous. The TCR was taken from a woman aged 60-75 years with active or convalescent COVID-19. The CDR3 reads CASSPRGSSMNTEAFF. CDR3 coding DNA: TGTGCCAGCAGTCCCCGGGGTTCCTCAATGAACACTGAAGCTTTCTTT.